This TCR beta chain was found in a study of CXCR3-negative and CXCR3-positive naive CD8 T cells. Broader study findings: Naive CXCR3-positive and CXCR3-negative cells shared TRBV-TRBJ usage; memory cells diverged. Higher TRB CDR3 hydrophobicity marked CXCR3-positive naive cells relative to CXCR3-negative naive cells. Naive subsets did not differ in surface CD5, and TRB CDR3 properties served to infer TCR strength.

On this clonotype itself: Antigen: not known.

Libraries of TRB cDNA were made by 5' RACE and carried UMIs. With the 5' RACE reads reprocessed, TCRdb shows one record per CDR3 protein and no DNA. Found here are roughly 120,000 distinct CDR3 sequences; the top ten clones hold roughly 0.59%. CDR1 is MNHEY, CDR2 SVGAGI, per germline. The CDR3 is made up of 16 amino acids. The chain uses TRBV6-5 and TRBJ1-1; TCRdb's D gene call, TRBD1, goes unchecked for lack of DNA. Sequencing was done on a sample of naive CXCR3+ CD8+ T cells from blood. Subset indicated: CD45RO-CCR7+CD27+CD95- naive CD8+ T cells expressing CXCR3 (TNR3+). The sequence was obtained from a human donor in good health. Some clones in this sample may be carry-over from other donors' samples. The CDR3 loop is CASSYSPLPGGPEAFF.